One and the same sample provided the 6 T cell receptor beta chains below, sequenced in a study of blood T cells in healthy people across ages. With a J-beta primer mix and a sample-barcoded 5' primer, a second PCR ran roughly 7 to 11 cycles. TCRdb processed the 5' RACE reads anew with MiXCR; each CDR3 protein has one entry. Of fewer than 2 million distinct CDR3 sequences listed, around 42% are singletons. Source material: blood. These receptors were taken from a human donor in good health.

V is TRBV6-1 and J is TRBJ2-2, with 12 bases aligning to TRBD2. J lost 4 bases, V lost 8 bases, and 8 bases had no gene match. Germline CDR1 reads MNHNS; CDR2 reads SASEGT. The CDR3 extends over 16 amino acids. The CDR3 loop is CASSPEGLAGTGELFF. In DNA, the CDR3 is TGTGCCAGCTCGCCGGAGGGACTAGCGGGCACCGGGGAGCTGTTTTTT.

The chain carries TRBV20-1 and TRBJ2-6; a possible D gene is TRBD1 (6 bases). This CDR3 spans 18 amino acids. Deletions cut 0 bases from V and 4 bases from J, with 19 bases between. In germline, CDR1 is DFQATT, CDR2 SNEGSKA (reference sequence). CDR3 amino acids: CSARDSHYRASGANVLTF. The CDR3 DNA sequence: TGCAGTGCTAGAGATTCCCACTACAGGGCCTCGGGGGCCAACGTCCTGACTTTC.

At least ten counts were recorded for this clonotype. The chain joins TRBV7-2 to TRBJ2-4, with TRBD1 matching 7 bases. J lost 1 base, V lost 5 bases, and 2 bases had no gene match. This CDR3 is built from 14 residues. From germline, CDR1 is SGHTA and CDR2 FQGNSA. CDR3 bases: TGTGCCAGCAGCCCACAGGGGGCCAAAAACATTCAGTACTTC. This gives the protein CASSPQGAKNIQYF. Looking up the rest from reference TRBV7-2 and TRBJ2-4 gives the full variable domain: GAGVSQSPSNKVTEKGKDVELRCDPISGHTALYWYRQSLGQGLEFLIYFQGNSAPDKSGLPSDRFSAERTGGSVSTLTIQRTQQEDSAVYLCASSPQGAKNIQYFGAGTRLSVL.

CDR3 region: CASSLRPNSDEQFF. The CDR3 DNA sequence: TGCGCCAGCAGCTTAAGACCCAACTCGGATGAGCAGTTCTTC. The chain couples TRBV5-1 to TRBJ2-1; D not resolved. V was pared by 2 bases and J by 8 bases, with 14 bases between. CDR3 size: 14 residues. Germline-derived CDR1 and CDR2 are SGHRS and YFSETQ.

The chain carries TRBV4-2 and TRBJ2-7, with 11 bases fitting TRBD2. V lost 2 bases and J lost 3; bases outside the gene matches: 3. Germline-derived CDR1 and CDR2 are LGHNA and YNFKEQ. CDR3 size: 15 residues. CDR3 loop: CASSQPGLAGYEQYF. The CDR3 bases are TGTGCCAGCAGCCAACCCGGACTAGCGGGCTACGAGCAGTACTTC.

The J gene is TRBJ1-2, the V gene TRBV5-1; D gene uncertain. The CDR3 runs to 15 residues. Germline V gives CDR1 SGHRS, CDR2 YFSETQ. Trimming stripped 2 bases from V and 2 bases from J, with 13 bases between. The CDR3 DNA reads TGCGCCAGCAGCTTAACGGATTGGAGGAACTATGGCTACACCTTC. Translation gives CASSLTDWRNYGYTF. The full variable domain, with the rest looked up from reference TRBV5-1 and TRBJ1-2, is KAGVTQTPRYLIKTRGQQVTLSCSPISGHRSVSWYQQTPGQGLQFLFEYFSETQRNKGNFPGRFSGRQFSNSRSEMNVSTLELGDSALYLCASSLTDWRNYGYTFGSGTRLTVV.